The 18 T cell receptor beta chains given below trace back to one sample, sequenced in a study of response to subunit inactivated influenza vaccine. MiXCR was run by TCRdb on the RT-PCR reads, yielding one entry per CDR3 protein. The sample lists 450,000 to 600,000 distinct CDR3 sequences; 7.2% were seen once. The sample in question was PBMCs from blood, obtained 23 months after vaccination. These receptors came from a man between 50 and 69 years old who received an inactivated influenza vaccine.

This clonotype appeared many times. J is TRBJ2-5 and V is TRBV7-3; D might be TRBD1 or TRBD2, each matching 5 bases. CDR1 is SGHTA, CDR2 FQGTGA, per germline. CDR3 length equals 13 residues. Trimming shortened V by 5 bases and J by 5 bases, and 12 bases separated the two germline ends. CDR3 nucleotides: TGTGCCAGCAGCGCCGGACGGGACGAGACCCAGTACTTC. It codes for CASSAGRDETQYF. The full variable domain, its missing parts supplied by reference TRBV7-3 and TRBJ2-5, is GAGVSQTPSNKVTEKGKYVELRCDPISGHTALYWYRQSLGQGPEFLIYFQGTGAADDSGLPNDRFFAVRPEGSVSTLKIQRTERGDSAVYLCASSAGRDETQYFGPGTRLLVL.

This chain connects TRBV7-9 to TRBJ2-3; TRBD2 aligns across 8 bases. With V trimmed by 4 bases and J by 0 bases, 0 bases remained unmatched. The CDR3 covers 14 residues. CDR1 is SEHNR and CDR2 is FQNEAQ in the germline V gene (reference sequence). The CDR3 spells CASSSSGSTDTQYF. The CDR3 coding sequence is TGTGCCAGCAGCTCTAGCGGGAGCACAGATACGCAGTATTTT.

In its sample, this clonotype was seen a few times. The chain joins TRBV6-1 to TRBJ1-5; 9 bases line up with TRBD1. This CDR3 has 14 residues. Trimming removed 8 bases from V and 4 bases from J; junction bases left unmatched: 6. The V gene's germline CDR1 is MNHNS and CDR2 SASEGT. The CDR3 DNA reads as TGTGCCAGCGGGACAGGGTGGGAAAATCAGCCCCAGCATTTT. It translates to CASGTGWENQPQHF.

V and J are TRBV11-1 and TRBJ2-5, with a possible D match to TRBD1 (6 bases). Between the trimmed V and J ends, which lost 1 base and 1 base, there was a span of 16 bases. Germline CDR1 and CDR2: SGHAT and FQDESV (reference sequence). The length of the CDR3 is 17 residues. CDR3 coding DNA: TGTGCCAGCAGCTTAGGATACGGCGCAGGGGCCCAAGAGACCCAGTACTTC. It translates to CASSLGYGAGAQETQYF.

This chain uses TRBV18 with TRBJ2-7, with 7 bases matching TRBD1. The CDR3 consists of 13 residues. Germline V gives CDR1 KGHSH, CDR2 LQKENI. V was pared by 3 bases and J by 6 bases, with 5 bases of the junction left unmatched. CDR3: CASSPVDRSEQYF. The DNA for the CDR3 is TGTGCCAGCTCACCTGTGGACAGGTCCGAGCAGTACTTC.

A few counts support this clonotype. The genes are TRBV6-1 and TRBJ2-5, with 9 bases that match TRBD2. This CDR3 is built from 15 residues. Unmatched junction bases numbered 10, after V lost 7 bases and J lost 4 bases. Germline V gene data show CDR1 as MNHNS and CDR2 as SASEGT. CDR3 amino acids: CASNTSGGLRETQYF. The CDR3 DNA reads TGTGCCAGCAACACGAGCGGGGGGCTGAGAGAGACCCAGTACTTC.

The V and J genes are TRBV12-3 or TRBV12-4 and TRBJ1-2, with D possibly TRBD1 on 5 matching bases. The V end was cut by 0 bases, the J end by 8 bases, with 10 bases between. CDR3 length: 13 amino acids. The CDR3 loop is CASSLAGTAGYTF. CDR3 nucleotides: TGTGCCAGCAGTTTAGCCGGGACCGCAGGCTACACCTTC.

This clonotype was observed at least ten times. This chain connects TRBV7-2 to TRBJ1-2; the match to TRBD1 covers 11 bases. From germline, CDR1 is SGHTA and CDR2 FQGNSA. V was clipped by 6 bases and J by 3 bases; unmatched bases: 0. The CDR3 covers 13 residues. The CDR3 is CASRGQGDYGYTF. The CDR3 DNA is TGTGCCAGCAGGGGACAGGGGGACTATGGCTACACCTTC.

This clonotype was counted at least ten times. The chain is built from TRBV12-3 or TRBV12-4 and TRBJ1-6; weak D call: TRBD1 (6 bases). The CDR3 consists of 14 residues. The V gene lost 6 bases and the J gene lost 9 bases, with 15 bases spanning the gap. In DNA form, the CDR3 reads TGTGCCAGCAGGGGAGGGGGTGTTAGTTCACCCCTCCACTTT. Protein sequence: CASRGGGVSSPLHF.

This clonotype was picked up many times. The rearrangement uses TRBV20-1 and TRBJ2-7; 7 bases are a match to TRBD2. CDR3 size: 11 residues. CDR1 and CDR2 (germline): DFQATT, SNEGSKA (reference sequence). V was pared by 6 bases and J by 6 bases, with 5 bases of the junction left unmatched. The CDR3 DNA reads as TGCAGTGCAAGGGAGGGCCGCGAGCAGTACTTC. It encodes CSAREGREQYF.

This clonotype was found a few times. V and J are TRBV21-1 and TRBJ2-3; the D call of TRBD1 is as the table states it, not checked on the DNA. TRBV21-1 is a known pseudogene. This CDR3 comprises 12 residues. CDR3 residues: CASSKTGDTQYF. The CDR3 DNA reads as TGTGCCAGCAGCAAAACAGGGGATACGCAGTATTTT.

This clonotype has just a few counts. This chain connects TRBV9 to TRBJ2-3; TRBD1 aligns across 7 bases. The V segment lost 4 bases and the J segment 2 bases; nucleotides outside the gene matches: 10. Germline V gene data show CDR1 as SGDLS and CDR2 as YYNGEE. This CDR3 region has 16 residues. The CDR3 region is CASSPLRDSFTDTQYF. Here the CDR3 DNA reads TGTGCCAGCAGCCCACTCCGGGACAGCTTCACAGATACGCAGTATTTT.

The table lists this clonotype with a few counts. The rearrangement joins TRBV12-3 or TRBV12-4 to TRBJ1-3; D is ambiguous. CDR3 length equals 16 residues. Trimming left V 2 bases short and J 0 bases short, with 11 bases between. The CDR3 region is CASSLISPGSGNTIYF. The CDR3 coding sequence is TGTGCCAGCAGTTTAATCTCGCCGGGCTCTGGAAACACCATATATTTT.

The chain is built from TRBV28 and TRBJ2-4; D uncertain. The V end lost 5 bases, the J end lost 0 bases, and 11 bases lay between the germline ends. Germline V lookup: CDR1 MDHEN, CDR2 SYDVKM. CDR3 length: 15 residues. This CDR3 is CASSPLSIAKNIQYF. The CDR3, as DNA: TGTGCCAGCAGTCCCCTCTCTATAGCCAAAAACATTCAGTACTTC.

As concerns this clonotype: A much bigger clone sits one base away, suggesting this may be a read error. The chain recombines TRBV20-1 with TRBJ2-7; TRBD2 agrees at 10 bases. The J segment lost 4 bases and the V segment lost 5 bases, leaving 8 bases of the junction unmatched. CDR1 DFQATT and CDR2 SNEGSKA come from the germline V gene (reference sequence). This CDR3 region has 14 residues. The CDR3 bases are TGCAGTGCTTGGGAACTAGCGGGAACATACGAGCAGTACTTC. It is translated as CSAWELAGTYEQYF.

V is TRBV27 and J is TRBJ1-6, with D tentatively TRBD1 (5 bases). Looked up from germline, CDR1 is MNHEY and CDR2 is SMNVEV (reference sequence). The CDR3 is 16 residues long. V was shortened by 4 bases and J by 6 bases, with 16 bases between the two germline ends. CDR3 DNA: TGTGCCAGCAGTTCGAGGCCCGCGGGACTTAATTCACCCCTCCACTTT. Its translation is CASSSRPAGLNSPLHF.

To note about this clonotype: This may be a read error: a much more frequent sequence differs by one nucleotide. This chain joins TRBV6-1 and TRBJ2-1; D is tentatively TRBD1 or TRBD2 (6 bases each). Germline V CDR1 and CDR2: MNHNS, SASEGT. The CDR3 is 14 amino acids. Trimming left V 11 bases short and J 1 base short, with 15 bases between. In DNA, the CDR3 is TGTGCCGGCATGAGAGGGGGGTCCTACAATGAGCAGTTCTTC. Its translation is CAGMRGGSYNEQFF.

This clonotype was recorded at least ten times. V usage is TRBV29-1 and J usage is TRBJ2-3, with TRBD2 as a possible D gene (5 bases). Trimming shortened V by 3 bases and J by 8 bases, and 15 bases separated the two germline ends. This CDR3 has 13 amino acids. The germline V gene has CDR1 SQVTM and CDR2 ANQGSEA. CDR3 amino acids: CSVDVGGRGTQYF. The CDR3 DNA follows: TGCAGCGTTGACGTCGGTGGGAGAGGTACGCAGTATTTT.